This T cell receptor (beta chain) is drawn from a study of CD8 T cells in ankylosing spondylitis. TCRdb re-analysed the 5' RACE reads in MiXCR, keeping a single row per CDR3 protein. The sample has 200,000 to 300,000 distinct CDR3 sequences, roughly a quarter seen once. The ends lost 6 bases at V and 5 bases at J; junction bases unmatched: 11. This CDR3 region has 18 residues. This chain connects TRBV12-3 or TRBV12-4 to TRBJ2-3, with 16 nucleotides matching TRBD2. This clonotype was obtained from a male donor with ankylosing spondylitis or in good health (not recorded which). Sequenced material: blood, either unsorted or a sorted T cell fraction (not recorded which). CDR3 coding DNA: TGTGCCAGCAGCCATCCGGGACTAGCGGGGGGGCCTAGAGATACGCAGTATTTT. It encodes CASSHPGLAGGPRDTQYF.